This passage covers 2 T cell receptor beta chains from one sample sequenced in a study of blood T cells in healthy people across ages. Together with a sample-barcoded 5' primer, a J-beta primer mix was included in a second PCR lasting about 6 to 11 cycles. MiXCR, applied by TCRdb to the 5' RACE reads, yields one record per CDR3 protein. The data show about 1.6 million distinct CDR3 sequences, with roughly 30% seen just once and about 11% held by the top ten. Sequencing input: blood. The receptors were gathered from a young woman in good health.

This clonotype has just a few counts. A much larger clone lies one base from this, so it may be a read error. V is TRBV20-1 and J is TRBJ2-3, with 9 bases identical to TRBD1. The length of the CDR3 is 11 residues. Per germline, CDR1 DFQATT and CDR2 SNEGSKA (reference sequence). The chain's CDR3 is CGQGTTDTQYF. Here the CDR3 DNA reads TGCGGACAGGGGACCACAGATACGCAGTATTTT.

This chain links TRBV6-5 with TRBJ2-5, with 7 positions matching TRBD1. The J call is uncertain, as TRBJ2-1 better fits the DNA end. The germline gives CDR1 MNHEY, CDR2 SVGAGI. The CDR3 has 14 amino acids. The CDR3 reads CASSSRTGQETQFF. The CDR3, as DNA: TGTGCCAGCAGTTCCCGGACAGGTCAAGAGACCCAGTTCTTC.